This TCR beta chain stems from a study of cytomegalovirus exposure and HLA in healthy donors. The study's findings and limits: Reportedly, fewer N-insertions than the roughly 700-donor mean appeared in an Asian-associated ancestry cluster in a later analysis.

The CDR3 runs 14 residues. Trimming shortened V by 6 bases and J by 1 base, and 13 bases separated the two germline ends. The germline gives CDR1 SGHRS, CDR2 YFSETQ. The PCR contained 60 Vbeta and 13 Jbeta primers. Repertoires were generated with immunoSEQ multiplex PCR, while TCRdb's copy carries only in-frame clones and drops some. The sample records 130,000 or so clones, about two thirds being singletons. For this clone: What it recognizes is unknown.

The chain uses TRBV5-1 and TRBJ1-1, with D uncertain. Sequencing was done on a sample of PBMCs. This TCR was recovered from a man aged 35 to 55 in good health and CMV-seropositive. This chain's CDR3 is CASTPSGENTEAFF. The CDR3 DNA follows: TGCGCCAGCACCCCGAGTGGAGAGAACACTGAAGCTTTCTTT.